The clone carrying this T cell receptor (beta chain) was detected a few times. Its antigen is undetermined. This record comes from a study of spatial heterogeneity in lung cancer. The wider study: Compared with alpha-chain sequences, beta-chain sequences were consistently detected in greater numbers. Whole-study results and caveats: The appearance of ubiquitous expanded tumor TCRs in blood was greater at resection than follow-up.

The CDR3 runs 16 residues. The V gene lost 0 bases and the J gene lost 2 bases, with 9 bases spanning the gap. Germline V gives CDR1 SGHRS, CDR2 YFSETQ. Every TCR cDNA molecule carried a tag that served as a unique molecular identifier. From the 5' RACE reads, TCRdb called clonotypes with MiXCR, one entry per CDR3 protein. The table lists some 44,000 distinct CDR3 sequences, roughly an eighth of them singletons. Time point indicated: sample taken at primary tumor resection. This specimen was PBMCs, taken at surgery. The receptor's source is a male donor with early-stage non-small cell lung cancer. This chain uses TRBV5-1 with TRBJ2-6, with unresolved D. The DNA for the CDR3 is TGCGCCAGCAGCTTGGACCCCACGACTGGGGCCAACGTCCTGACTTTC. This encodes CASSLDPTTGANVLTF. Full variable domain (missing parts from reference TRBV5-1 and TRBJ2-6): KAGVTQTPRYLIKTRGQQVTLSCSPISGHRSVSWYQQTPGQGLQFLFEYFSETQRNKGNFPGRFSGRQFSNSRSEMNVSTLELGDSALYLCASSLDPTTGANVLTFGAGSRLTVL.